The clone carrying this TCR beta chain was found many times. The antigen remains unidentified. The study extracted total RNA from unfractionated whole blood. Trimming cost V 7 bases and J 0 bases, with 13 bases left between them. The CDR3 contains 15 residues. Attachment of unique molecular identifiers to individual cDNA molecules was performed in the library. Authors' methods: Just over 95,000 TCRs per sample was the median, with a range of roughly 23,224 to 690,600. A single record per CDR3 protein comes from TCRdb applying MiXCR to the 5' RACE reads. The V and J calls, along with clone size, are taken from TCRdb and not from the paper's own processing. Among about 140,000 distinct CDR3 sequences listed, 4.1% were seen once. This specimen comes from a study of human T cells and chemical hapten exposure. Overall study context: The study traced per-sample TCR yield variation mainly to small differences in pooled library volumes. Findings and limits, study-wide: TCRs at a frequency above 1 in 1000 stayed unchanged with DPC sensitization.

V and J are TRBV12-3 or TRBV12-4 and TRBJ2-1; D tentatively fits TRBD1 or TRBD2 (5 bases each). This TCR derives from a female donor in good health. Written as DNA, the CDR3 is TGTGCCAGCACCACCGGGACGATCTCCTACAATGAGCAGTTCTTC. It codes for CASTTGTISYNEQFF.